Each of the 3 T cell receptor beta chains below was sequenced from the same sample in a study of blood T cell repertoires in COVID-19. TCRdb's table, derived via immunoSEQ multiplex PCR, lists solely in-frame clones and lacks some. The sample records more than 150,000 clones, around 85% being singletons. Sequenced sample: peripheral blood. The receptors originated from a woman of 80 years or more with acute or convalescent COVID-19.

The chain is built from TRBV9 and TRBJ2-2; unclear D gene. Germline V lookup: CDR1 SGDLS, CDR2 YYNGEE. V gave up 4 bases and J gave up 8 bases, with 9 bases separating them. CDR3 length equals 12 residues. DNA for the CDR3: TGTGCCAGCAGCCCACCGAGGGGGGAGCTGTTTTTT. This codes for CASSPPRGELFF.

This chain connects TRBV19 to TRBJ1-1; maybe TRBD1 (6 bases). Trimming left V 1 base short and J 4 bases short, with 13 bases between. Germline loops: CDR1 LNHDA, CDR2 SQIVND (reference sequence). The CDR3 covers 15 residues. CDR3 DNA sequence: TGTGCCAGTAGTATAGGGGCGGGGGCTGTCACTGAAGCTTTCTTT. Its translation: CASSIGAGAVTEAFF.

V is TRBV10-3 and J is TRBJ1-2, with 10 bases identical to TRBD1. V was clipped by 4 bases and J by 7 bases; unmatched bases: 9. This CDR3 contains 15 residues. Germline V gene lookup returns CDR1 ENHRY and CDR2 SYGVKD. CDR3 region: CAISATGTGDGGYTF. CDR3 DNA sequence: TGTGCCATCAGTGCCACCGGGACAGGGGACGGTGGCTACACCTTC.